This T cell receptor (beta chain) was captured by sequencing in a study of shared clonotypes between healthy human individuals. This clone was detected once. Clones were read by immunoSEQ multiplex PCR, and TCRdb kept only the in-frame ones, dropping some. The sample includes roughly 2,500,000 clones, 93% of them seen just once. Sequencing was performed on naive CD4+ T cells from PBMCs. The subset denotes: CD45RA+ positively selected. This TCR came from a man aged 18-30 years in good health. Some clones in this sample may be carry-over from other donors' samples.

As DNA, the CDR3 is TGCGCCAGCAGCCGGAACCGACAGAGGAACACTGAAGCTTTCTTT. The encoded protein is CASSRNRQRNTEAFF. The rearrangement links TRBV5-1 to TRBJ1-1; weak D call: TRBD1 (5 bases). Trimming took off 4 bases at V and 1 base at J, with 14 bases between the two ends. The CDR3 has 15 amino acids. Per the germline V gene, CDR1 is SGHRS and CDR2 is YFSETQ.